Described below is a single T cell receptor (beta chain) sequence and its context. Its antigen target is currently unknown. The record has no base qualities; no much larger clone is one base away. These data are taken from a study of blood T cell repertoires in COVID-19 (TCRdb year 2020). Describing the broader study: Samples covering the acute and convalescent phases of COVID-19 were provided by collaborators in the United States, Italy and Spain. The prospective study material was composed of cDNA or gDNA derived from T cells, B-cell-depleted T cells, or PBMCs. Subjects who had been exposed to COVID-19, were actively infected with it, or had recovered from it provided the deeply sampled blood TCRbeta repertoires that made up the dataset. The repertoires were released in a freely available public database intended as a resource for research on the immune response to SARS-CoV-2. The samples were drawn from two sources: the first 160 participants of the ongoing ImmuneRACE study, and about 1,300 subjects contributed by 6 global collaborators. A de-identified subject ID, COVID-19 status, age in years and sex were almost always included in the sample metadata. Where HLA class I and class II types were available, the types were taken from metadata supplied by the sample provider, not from assay-based typing. Study-wide conclusions, independent of this receptor: How much clinical and demographic metadata was included differed by source and by participant, and the metadata was provided uncurated.

Via the germline V gene (reference sequence), CDR1 is SEHNR and CDR2 FQNEAQ. The CDR3 runs 15 residues from the cysteine to the phenylalanine. The kept DNA is CDR3 alone, 45 bases in frame from the first base. Compared with germline, V lacks 4 bases and J lacks 5 bases; bases without a gene match: 6. TCRbeta CDR3 regions were amplified from genomic DNA using the immunoSEQ Assay, a bias-controlled multiplex PCR. In the paper's pipeline: Within the assay, amplification of reference gene primers was used to estimate how many nucleated cells each sample contained. To quantify the absolute abundance of each unique TCRbeta CDR3 rearrangement, sequence reads were collapsed and filtered. For each sample, productive Simpson clonality was calculated as the square root of Simpson's diversity index over productive rearrangements. In TCRdb, the immuneACCESS table is reduced to in-frame sequences with V and J assigned. These tables do not hold every clone; where another copy was compared, an unresolved V gene accounts for under half, and the others remain unexplained. V and J calls and clone size are as listed in that table; D and trimming were resolved from the DNA. The sample table records hundreds of thousands of clones; 82% of these occur just once. Under 2% of the sample rests with the top ten.

The collaborating institutions used their own protocols to collect whole blood in K2EDTA tubes. For TCRbeta analysis, collaborators shipped samples as frozen whole blood, isolated PBMCs, or DNA extracted from either of those sample types. The sequencing sample was made of peripheral blood. The sequence came from a woman over 75 with acute or convalescent COVID-19. This chain joins TRBV7-9 to TRBJ2-2, with 8 middle bases fitting TRBD1. The bases read TGTGCCAGCAGCTCTTGGACAGGGCGAACCGGGGAGCTGTTTTTT. Its protein product is CASSSWTGRTGELFF.